The 26 T cell receptor beta chains below all came from one sample that was sequenced in a study of cytomegalovirus exposure and HLA in healthy donors. The PCR used 60 Vbeta and 13 Jbeta primers. TCRdb's table, derived via immunoSEQ multiplex PCR, lists solely in-frame clones and lacks some. The sample lists 150,000 to 200,000 clones; 79% were seen once. The specimen was PBMCs. The receptor source for this set is a woman in her fifties or sixties in good health and CMV-seronegative.

The CDR3 nucleotides read TGTGCCAGCAGTCCTCGCCCCTCGGGACAGGGGGTCCACGAGCAGTACTTC. It specifies CASSPRPSGQGVHEQYF. The rearrangement links TRBV27 to TRBJ2-7; 11 positions agree with TRBD1. The CDR3 runs to 17 residues. Per the germline V gene, CDR1 is MNHEY and CDR2 is SMNVEV (reference sequence). J lost 5 bases, V lost 5 bases, and 14 bases had no gene match.

This clone has more than one count but fewer than ten. This rearrangement joins TRBV27 to TRBJ1-1; 7 bases match TRBD1. The CDR3 runs to 13 residues. The germline gives CDR1 MNHEY, CDR2 SMNVEV (reference sequence). V gave up 10 bases and J gave up 7 bases; unmatched junction bases: 12. CDR3 bases: TGTGCCATCCCCCAGGGGGATGGAAATGAAGCTTTCTTT. Protein: CAIPQGDGNEAFF.

The J gene is TRBJ2-1, the V gene TRBV19, with 13 bases fitting TRBD2. Germline V gene data show CDR1 as LNHDA and CDR2 as SQIVND (reference sequence). CDR3 length equals 17 residues. V shed 3 bases, J shed 6 bases, and the junction held 8 bases outside the gene matches. The chain's CDR3 is CASSMFLTSGRANEQFF. DNA of the CDR3: TGTGCCAGTAGTATGTTCCTCACTAGCGGGAGGGCCAATGAGCAGTTCTTC.

The chain employs TRBV7-2 and TRBJ1-1; 10 bases agree with TRBD1. V shed 5 bases, J shed 5 bases, and the junction held 14 bases outside the gene matches. The germline CDR1 and CDR2 sequences are SGHTA and FQGNSA. The CDR3 runs to 17 residues. The DNA of the CDR3 is TGTGCCAGCAGCGCCCGGGACAGGGGATCGGGTAAGACTGAAGCTTTCTTT. Its translation: CASSARDRGSGKTEAFF.

The chain carries TRBV4-1 and TRBJ1-2; 7 bases fit TRBD1. Trimming at V came to 1 base and at J to 2 bases, leaving 7 bases not matched to a gene. CDR1 and CDR2 (germline): MGHRA, YSYEKL. This CDR3 is 16 amino acids long. In DNA, the CDR3 is TGCGCCAGCAGCCAAGTTCCCGGACAGGACAACTATGGCTACACCTTC. Its protein product is CASSQVPGQDNYGYTF.

A note on this clone: The sample carries other DNA sequences with the same CDR3. The chain is built from TRBV18 and TRBJ1-5; possibly TRBD1 for D (6 bases). V lost 1 base, J lost 2 bases, and 6 bases lay in between. The CDR3 is made up of 14 amino acids. CDR1 and CDR2 (germline): KGHSH, LQKENI. Written as DNA, the CDR3 is TGTGCCAGCTCACCACGACAGGGCAATCAGCCCCAGCATTTT. It is translated as CASSPRQGNQPQHF. The variable domain in full, completed from reference TRBV18 and TRBJ1-5, reads NAGVMQNPRHLVRRRGQEARLRCSPMKGHSHVYWYRQLPEEGLKFMVYLQKENIIDESGMPKERFSAEFPKEGPSILRIQQVVRGDSAAYFCASSPRQGNQPQHFGDGTRLSIL.

V is TRBV30 and J is TRBJ1-4; D uncertain. This CDR3 is 14 amino acids long. Per germline, CDR1 GTSNPN and CDR2 SVGIG (reference sequence). Trimming left V 0 bases short and J 3 bases short, with 8 bases between. The CDR3 region has the DNA TGTGCCTGGAGTGTAAAGCGGCCTAATGAAAAACTGTTTTTT. Translated: CAWSVKRPNEKLFF.

The gene calls are TRBV28 and TRBJ1-2, with D tentatively TRBD1 (5 bases). The germline CDR1 and CDR2 sequences are MDHEN and SYDVKM. The CDR3 runs 11 residues. V was pared by 3 bases and J by 6 bases, with 5 bases between. The CDR3 nucleotides are TGTGCCAGCAGTTTGACAGATGGCTACACCTTC. Protein sequence: CASSLTDGYTF.

V usage is TRBV13 and J usage is TRBJ2-5, with 9 nucleotides matching TRBD1. Germline V gene lookup returns CDR1 PRHDT and CDR2 FYEKMQ (reference sequence). The CDR3 is 20 amino acids. Germline trimming cut 4 bases from V and 7 bases from J; bases unmatched to any gene: 25. CDR3 in DNA: TGTGCCAGCAGCTGGCAAAGGGACAGGGCTTACCCGGGTAGCCCTGGGACCCAGTACTTC. As protein: CASSWQRDRAYPGSPGTQYF.

The gene calls are TRBV15 and TRBJ1-1, with D perhaps matching TRBD1 (5 bases). Trimming shortened V by 0 bases and J by 10 bases, and 18 bases separated the two germline ends. CDR1 is LNHNV, CDR2 YYDKDF, per germline (reference sequence). The CDR3 loop spans 15 amino acids. CDR3 sequence (DNA): TGTGCCACCAGCAGAGACAGAGGTGGGGCAGGGTCAGCTTTCTTT. Amino acid sequence: CATSRDRGGAGSAFF.

CDR3: CASSETGTGLRQPQHF. The CDR3 DNA reads TGTGCCAGCAGCGAGACCGGGACAGGGTTACGGCAGCCCCAGCATTTT. The rearrangement links TRBV4-2 to TRBJ1-5; 9 bases are shared with TRBD1. This CDR3 has 16 amino acids. In germline, CDR1 is LGHNA, CDR2 YNFKEQ. With V trimmed by 5 bases and J by 7 bases, 12 bases remained unmatched.

The rearrangement links TRBV7-2 to TRBJ2-5, with a weak D call TRBD2 (7 bases). Trimming removed 2 bases at V and 3 bases at J, with 19 bases between. The CDR3 runs to 17 residues. Germline CDR1 and CDR2: SGHTA and FQGNSA. This CDR3 reads CASSLSGAGAGEETQYF. The DNA of the CDR3 is TGTGCCAGCAGCTTAAGTGGTGCGGGGGCGGGGGAAGAGACCCAGTACTTC.

The table lists this clone with a few counts. V usage is TRBV28 and J usage is TRBJ2-7; D may be TRBD1 (6 bases). The CDR3 is 13 residues long. The V end was cut by 2 bases, the J end by 3 bases, with 8 bases between. Germline assignment: CDR1 MDHEN and CDR2 SYDVKM. CDR3 in amino acids: CASSLGGDYEQYF. CDR3 coding DNA: TGTGCCAGCAGTTTAGGGGGCGACTACGAGCAGTACTTC.

V and J are TRBV7-8 and TRBJ2-7; TRBD2 is a possible D gene (6 bases). The length of the CDR3 is 13 residues. Germline CDR1 reads SGHVS; CDR2 reads FQNEAQ. Trimming took 11 bases from V and 3 from J, leaving 17 bases between them. This CDR3 reads CAAKDLGSYEQYF. The CDR3 DNA follows: TGTGCCGCAAAGGACCTCGGGAGCTACGAGCAGTACTTC.

This clone was counted between two and nine times. The CDR3 sequence: CAWNAGAHGEYF. In DNA, the CDR3 is TGTGCCTGGAACGCGGGGGCTCACGGGGAGTATTTT. The chain couples TRBV30 to TRBJ2-3, with a possible D match to TRBD2 (7 bases). Germline CDR1 reads GTSNPN; CDR2 reads SVGIG (reference sequence). This CDR3 contains 12 residues. The V end lost 4 bases, the J end lost 13 bases, and 18 bases lay between the germline ends.

V and J are TRBV9 and TRBJ1-2, with unresolved D. Germline loops: CDR1 SGDLS, CDR2 YYNGEE. The CDR3 totals 15 residues. V lost 3 bases, J lost 4 bases, and 16 bases lay in between. CDR3 sequence reads: CASSDTAAVAYGYTF. The CDR3 bases are TGTGCCAGCAGCGATACGGCAGCGGTCGCCTATGGCTACACCTTC.

V is TRBV19 and J is TRBJ1-2; 9 nucleotides align to TRBD1. This CDR3 region has 13 residues. With 6 bases clipped from V and 8 bases from J, the junction kept 7 bases outside the gene matches. Germline CDR1 LNHDA, CDR2 SQIVND (reference sequence). CDR3 sequence: CASRPTGGGGYTF. Written as DNA, the CDR3 is TGTGCCAGTAGGCCGACAGGGGGAGGCGGCTACACCTTC.

This clone was recorded a few times. The V gene is TRBV29-1, the J gene TRBJ1-2; 10 bases are a match to TRBD1. Germline assignment: CDR1 SQVTM and CDR2 ANQGSEA. After removal of 0 bases from V and 8 bases from J, the junction contained 12 bases not matched to a gene. The length of the CDR3 is 16 residues. As DNA, the CDR3 is TGCAGCGTTGAAGATCACTCTGGGGGACAGGGGACCGGCTACACCTTC. Amino acids: CSVEDHSGGQGTGYTF.

The rearrangement uses TRBV28 and TRBJ1-2; 10 nucleotides line up with TRBD1. The CDR3 loop spans 13 amino acids. J gave up 6 bases and V 6 bases, and 4 bases lay outside the gene matches. The germline V gene encodes CDR1 MDHEN and CDR2 SYDVKM. The CDR3 loop is CASRGTGENGYTF. The CDR3 DNA reads as TGTGCCAGCAGGGGGACAGGGGAGAATGGCTACACCTTC.

The chain links TRBV11-2 to TRBJ1-5, with D possibly being TRBD1 (5 bases). V shed 1 base and J shed 0 bases, with 7 bases lying between them. CDR1 is SGHAT and CDR2 is FQNNGV in the germline V gene. The CDR3 runs 15 residues. In DNA, the CDR3 is TGTGCCAGCAGCTTAGGGACAAATAGCAATCAGCCCCAGCATTTT. This translates into CASSLGTNSNQPQHF.

The gene calls are TRBV29-1 and TRBJ2-7; D unclear. The germline gives CDR1 SQVTM, CDR2 ANQGSEA. V lost 6 bases to trimming and J lost 0 bases, with 9 bases between them. The CDR3 is 12 amino acids. The CDR3: CSVEESSYEQYF. For the CDR3, the DNA is TGCAGCGTCGAGGAGAGCTCCTACGAGCAGTACTTC.

The rearrangement uses TRBV7-2 and TRBJ1-6; TRBD1 matches 7 bases. J was trimmed by 5 bases and V by 5 bases; bases with no gene match: 9. The germline V gene encodes CDR1 SGHTA and CDR2 FQGNSA. CDR3 length equals 16 residues. For the CDR3, the DNA is TGTGCCAGCAGCGTTGCGACAGGGATGGATAATTCACCCCTCCACTTT. It is translated as CASSVATGMDNSPLHF. Together with reference TRBV7-2 and TRBJ1-6, the CDR3 gives the full variable domain: GAGVSQSPSNKVTEKGKDVELRCDPISGHTALYWYRQSLGQGLEFLIYFQGNSAPDKSGLPSDRFSAERTGGSVSTLTIQRTQQEDSAVYLCASSVATGMDNSPLHFGNGTRLTVT.

This rearrangement joins TRBV28 to TRBJ1-1, with D uncertain. The CDR3 sequence is 11 residues long. Germline V gene lookup returns CDR1 MDHEN and CDR2 SYDVKM. Trimming shortened V by 3 bases and J by 7 bases, and 6 bases separated the two germline ends. This CDR3 reads CASSFYSEAFF. CDR3 nucleotide sequence: TGTGCCAGCAGTTTCTACAGTGAAGCTTTCTTT.

J is TRBJ2-1 and V is TRBV4-3; possible D gene TRBD2, 6 bases. The germline V gene encodes CDR1 LGHNA and CDR2 YSLEER. V lost 4 bases, J lost 4 bases, and 23 bases lay in between. The CDR3 has 18 residues. In DNA, the CDR3 is TGCGCCAGCAGCCCCGGAGGAACACCCGGGACTTTATACAATGAGCAGTTCTTC. Translated: CASSPGGTPGTLYNEQFF.

J is TRBJ2-6 and V is TRBV28, with TRBD2 identical over 8 bases. Germline lookup yields CDR1 MDHEN and CDR2 SYDVKM. V shed 5 bases, J shed 8 bases, and the junction held 8 bases outside the gene matches. The CDR3 length is 15 residues. CDR3 residues: CASSQALAGTNVLTF. CDR3 nucleotides: TGTGCCAGCAGTCAGGCGCTAGCGGGCACCAACGTCCTGACTTTC.

The chain links TRBV5-1 to TRBJ1-4; no firm D call. With 0 bases removed from V and 3 bases from J, the gap between germline ends came to 9 bases. The CDR3 is 15 amino acids. In germline, CDR1 is SGHRS, CDR2 YFSETQ. CDR3 loop: CASSLVAGANEKLFF. The CDR3 DNA reads TGCGCCAGCAGCTTGGTGGCCGGGGCTAATGAAAAACTGTTTTTT.